This T cell receptor beta chain comes out of a study of shared clonotypes between healthy human individuals. V was pared by 7 bases and J by 3 bases, with 15 bases between. The CDR3 consists of 14 residues. Germline CDR1 is LNHDA and CDR2 is SQIVND (reference sequence). Note on this clone: Its antigen is undetermined.

Investigators spread the genomic DNA of each subset evenly over several immunoSEQ plates. Profiled with immunoSEQ multiplex PCR; TCRdb holds only in-frame clones, not every one. The repertoire holds some 1.4 million clones, with roughly 96% as singletons. Study-level findings and limits: Estimated richness values were generally larger in naive subsets than in memory subsets. Shared across several donors were about 4.8% of the naive CD4 clonotypes. Read depth was anticipated to influence clonotype sharing among donors.

V and J are TRBV19 and TRBJ1-2, with D maybe TRBD1 (5 bases). The sequence came from a man aged 25 to 40 in good health. Sequenced material: naive CD4+ T cells sorted from blood. Subset here: CD45RA+ positively selected. This chain's CDR3 is CASTGTAWDYGYTF. As DNA, the CDR3 is TGTGCCAGTACGGGGACGGCCTGGGACTATGGCTACACCTTC. The full variable domain, its missing parts supplied by reference TRBV19 and TRBJ1-2, is DGGITQSPKYLFRKEGQNVTLSCEQNLNHDAMYWYRQDPGQGLRLIYYSQIVNDFQKGDIAEGYSVSREKKESFPLTVTSAQKNPTAFYLCASTGTAWDYGYTFGSGTRLTVV.